The 3 T cell receptor beta chains listed next were all sequenced from one sample in a study of T cell repertoires in cytomegalovirus infection. The antigens of these receptors remain unknown. TCRdb called the reads again in MiXCR, with one record for every CDR3 protein. The profile shows a few hundred thousand distinct CDR3 sequences, around 35% of them singletons. The specimen comprised cultured PBMCs, sampled from culture after CMV antigen stimulation. The receptors here all came from a human donor in good health (CMV status not recorded). Some clones in this sample may be carry-over from other donors' samples.

This sequence joins TRBV28 and TRBJ2-1, with 12 bases identical to TRBD2. With 3 bases clipped from V and 10 bases from J, the junction kept 13 bases outside the gene matches. This CDR3 spans 17 amino acids. Germline CDR1 and CDR2: MDHEN and SYDVKM. DNA of the CDR3: TGTGCCAGCAGTTTCCCCTCTAGCGGGAGGGCCAGAGTAGAGCAGTTCTTC. Protein sequence: CASSFPSSGRARVEQFF. Full variable domain (rest looked up from reference TRBV28 and TRBJ2-1): DVKVTQSSRYLVKRTGEKVFLECVQDMDHENMFWYRQDPGLGLRLIYFSYDVKMKEKGDIPEGYSVSREKKERFSLILESASTNQTSMYLCASSFPSSGRARVEQFFGPGTRLTVL.

This clonotype was seen a few times. This chain links TRBV7-2 with TRBJ2-7; 10 bases fit TRBD1. This CDR3 contains 15 residues. The junction had 7 bases not matched to a gene; V was cut back by 5 bases and J by 3 bases. Per the germline V gene, CDR1 is SGHTA and CDR2 is FQGNSA. CDR3 protein: CASSLQTGGGYEQYF. The CDR3 bases are TGTGCCAGCAGCCTACAGACAGGGGGCGGCTACGAGCAGTACTTC.

CDR3 amino acids: CASSPGDRGQYF. The CDR3 DNA follows: TGTGCCAGCAGCCCAGGCGACAGGGGGCAGTATTTT. This chain joins TRBV7-4 and TRBJ2-3, with 8 bases matching TRBD1. The CDR3 runs to 12 residues. Trimming took 5 bases from V and 11 from J; bases not matched to a gene: 6. Germline CDR1 and CDR2: SGHVT and SQSDAQ. The whole variable domain, remainder taken from reference TRBV7-4 and TRBJ2-3, is GAGVSQSPRYKVAKRGRDVALRCDSISGHVTLYWYRQTLGQGSEVLTYSQSDAQRDKSGRPSGRFSAERPERSVSTLKIQRTEQGDSAVYLCASSPGDRGQYFGPGTRLTVL.